The following is a TCR beta chain sequence with its context. These data come from a study of regulatory T cells in long-lasting Graves disease. There are 15 residues in the CDR3. CDR1 SGHRS and CDR2 YFSETQ come from the germline V gene. The V end was cut by 0 bases, the J end by 6 bases, with 15 bases between. Time point described: newly diagnosed GD, antithyroid drugs for less than 3 months. The TCR library used RNA extracted from PBMCs. Investigators prepared the TCR beta libraries by applying iRepertoire HTBI primers and Arm-PCR of CDR3 regions. TCRdb redid the calling of the multiplex PCR reads with MiXCR, one entry per CDR3 protein. The sample holds 350,000 to 500,000 distinct CDR3 sequences, approximately 15% seen once. In addition, the sample was reused for a study of T cells in Graves' hyperthyroidism and ophthalmopathy.

This TCR came from a woman between 45 and 65 years old with Graves disease. Source: peripheral blood mononuclear cells (PBMCs), taken at new diagnosis, from a patient treated with antithyroid drugs. This sequence joins TRBV5-1 and TRBJ1-2, with a weak D call TRBD1 (5 bases). CDR3 nucleotides: TGCGCCAGCAGCTTGGCCGGGACTTATCCCGATGGCTACACCTTC. Its protein product is CASSLAGTYPDGYTF.